The next 2 T cell receptor beta chains were all read from a single sample in a study of blood T cell repertoires in COVID-19. Sequencing used immunoSEQ multiplex PCR; TCRdb keeps in-frame clones, though not all of them. Among approximately 400,000 clones, 88% were seen once, and the ten largest hold 1.2%. Sequencing was performed on PBMCs or T cells enriched from blood (not recorded which). The receptors were gathered from a woman under 30 who had recovered from COVID-19.

The rearrangement links TRBV27 to TRBJ1-1; TRBD1 agrees at 9 bases. Germline V lookup: CDR1 MNHEY, CDR2 SMNVEV (reference sequence). V was pared by 4 bases and J by 4 bases, with 4 bases of the junction left unmatched. The CDR3 extends over 14 amino acids. The CDR3 bases are TGTGCCAGCAGTTCGGGACAGGGTGGCACTGAAGCTTTCTTT. This codes for CASSSGQGGTEAFF.

This clone was found once. The chain employs TRBV2 and TRBJ2-3; 10 bases agree with TRBD2. Germline CDR1 is SNHLY and CDR2 is FYNNEI. This CDR3 comprises 14 residues. Unmatched junction bases numbered 4, after V lost 5 bases and J lost 5 bases. The CDR3 reads CASSPSGGQDTQYF. The CDR3 nucleotides read TGTGCCAGCAGTCCTAGCGGGGGCCAAGATACGCAGTATTTT.